The 29 T cell receptor beta chains below were found in one sample sequenced in a study of T cell responses to AZD1222 COVID-19 vaccine. Clones were read by immunoSEQ multiplex PCR, and TCRdb kept only the in-frame ones, dropping some. This table has about 130,000 clones, about 92% appearing once. The source was peripheral blood, collected on day 0 of MenACWY control vaccination. These receptors all come from an adult in good health.

The rearrangement joins TRBV4-1 to TRBJ1-3, with D possibly being TRBD1 (5 bases). Germline V gives CDR1 MGHRA, CDR2 YSYEKL. There are 17 residues in the CDR3. V dropped 1 base and J dropped 0 bases, with 13 bases sitting between them. The CDR3 loop reads CASSQGRGYLSGNTIYF. The CDR3 DNA sequence: TGCGCCAGCAGCCAAGGGAGGGGATACCTCTCTGGAAACACCATATATTTT.

As DNA, the CDR3 is TGTGCCAGCAGCGATCTAGCGGGAGGGGGCACAGATACGCAGTATTTT. Residues: CASSDLAGGGTDTQYF. This sequence joins TRBV2 and TRBJ2-3, with 12 bases lining up with TRBD2. The germline V gene has CDR1 SNHLY and CDR2 FYNNEI. V was pared by 6 bases and J by 1 base, with 5 bases of the junction left unmatched. The CDR3 loop spans 16 amino acids. Drawing the rest from reference TRBV2 and TRBJ2-3, the complete variable domain is EPEVTQTPSHQVTQMGQEVILRCVPISNHLYFYWYRQILGQKVEFLVSFYNNEISEKSEIFDDQFSVERPDGSNFTLKIRSTKLEDSAMYFCASSDLAGGGTDTQYFGPGTRLTVL.

The chain uses TRBV6-4 and TRBJ2-2; no firm D call. The CDR3 runs to 16 residues. The germline CDR1 and CDR2 sequences are MRHNA and SNTAGT. V shed 6 bases and J shed 0 bases, with 14 bases lying between them. The CDR3 sequence: CASRPAGYSNTGELFF. CDR3 coding DNA: TGTGCCAGCAGGCCGGCAGGATATTCGAACACCGGGGAGCTGTTTTTT.

This chain links TRBV4-2 with TRBJ1-1; D might be TRBD1 (5 bases). The CDR3 sequence is 16 residues long. Trimming stripped 2 bases from V and 1 base from J, with 14 bases between. Germline loops: CDR1 LGHNA, CDR2 YNFKEQ. CDR3 sequence (DNA): TGTGCCAGCAGCCAACCCCTCGGGGGACGGAACACTGAAGCTTTCTTT. Its protein is CASSQPLGGRNTEAFF.

This clone was found a few times. The chain uses TRBV2 and TRBJ2-7; D is possibly TRBD1 (5 bases). This CDR3 is 17 amino acids long. V lost 1 base and J lost 2, with 18 bases in between. Germline CDR1 SNHLY, CDR2 FYNNEI. CDR3 nucleotide sequence: TGTGCCAGCAGTGAAGATCATGTGCCCAGGGAAGCCTACGAGCAGTACGTC. Translated, it gives CASSEDHVPREAYEQYV.

This clone showed up many times. The chain links TRBV5-1 to TRBJ1-1, with 9 bases identical to TRBD1. Germline CDR1 is SGHRS and CDR2 is YFSETQ. The CDR3 contains 15 residues. The ends lost 4 bases at V and 2 bases at J; junction bases unmatched: 6. CDR3 in DNA: TGCGCCAGCAGCGAGAGACAGGGGGTAAACACTGAAGCTTTCTTT. This codes for CASSERQGVNTEAFF.

J is TRBJ2-1 and V is TRBV7-8; 11 positions match TRBD2. Germline V lookup: CDR1 SGHVS, CDR2 FQNEAQ. V was pared by 2 bases and J by 4 bases, with 1 base of the junction left unmatched. This CDR3 contains 15 residues. The CDR3 reads CASSLRTSGYNEQFF. Written as DNA, the CDR3 is TGTGCCAGCAGCTTACGGACTAGCGGGTACAATGAGCAGTTCTTC.

This clone was seen just once. V is TRBV20-1 and J is TRBJ2-1; 13 bases align to TRBD2. V trimming: 3 bases; J trimming: 7 bases; junction bases outside the gene matches: 6. This CDR3 has 15 residues. Germline CDR1 DFQATT, CDR2 SNEGSKA (reference sequence). The CDR3 region is CSASYRLAGGNEQFF. The DNA of the CDR3 is TGCAGTGCTAGTTATCGACTAGCGGGGGGAAATGAGCAGTTCTTC.

This rearrangement joins TRBV6-2 or TRBV6-3 to TRBJ2-5; maybe TRBD1 (5 bases). V lost 6 bases and J 4 bases, leaving 12 bases between the germline ends. Germline V gives CDR1 MNHEY, CDR2 SVGEGT. This CDR3 contains 13 residues. CDR3 protein: CASSPARGETQYF. In DNA form, the CDR3 reads TGTGCCAGCAGCCCCGCTAGGGGAGAGACCCAGTACTTC.

The chain uses TRBV7-6 and TRBJ2-7; 7 bases match TRBD1. J was trimmed by 4 bases and V by 3 bases; bases with no gene match: 6. Looked up from germline, CDR1 is SGHVS and CDR2 is FNYEAQ. The length of the CDR3 is 14 residues. In DNA, the CDR3 is TGTGCCAGCAGCTTGCAAGGGGGCGGATACGAGCAGTACTTC. This sequence encodes CASSLQGGGYEQYF.

This sequence joins TRBV24-1 and TRBJ2-5, with D unresolved. Germline CDR1 reads KGHDR; CDR2 reads SFDVKD. This CDR3 is 13 amino acids long. V lost 3 bases and J 2 bases, leaving 6 bases between the germline ends. The CDR3 region is CATSDRLQETQYF. The CDR3 DNA is TGTGCCACCAGTGATCGTCTTCAAGAGACCCAGTACTTC.

This chain connects TRBV5-1 to TRBJ2-5, with 8 bases identical to TRBD1. Unmatched junction bases numbered 3, after V lost 1 base and J lost 4 bases. This CDR3 is 14 amino acids long. CDR1 is SGHRS, CDR2 YFSETQ, per germline. Written as DNA, the CDR3 is TGCGCCAGCAGCTTGATACAGGGGGGAGAGACCCAGTACTTC. It yields the protein CASSLIQGGETQYF.

This clone showed up just once. J is TRBJ2-7 and V is TRBV6-5, with 7 nucleotides matching TRBD1. Germline-derived CDR1 and CDR2 are MNHEY and SVGAGI. With 7 bases clipped from V and 3 bases from J, the junction kept 9 bases outside the gene matches. CDR3 length: 14 residues. CDR3: CASIPPGQIYEQYF. In DNA form, the CDR3 reads TGTGCCAGCATACCACCGGGACAGATCTACGAGCAGTACTTC.

The genes are TRBV7-9 and TRBJ2-7; 7 bases map to TRBD1. CDR1 and CDR2 from the germline V gene are SEHNR and FQNEAQ (reference sequence). The length of the CDR3 is 14 residues. With V trimmed by 5 bases and J by 2 bases, 6 bases remained unmatched. The CDR3 DNA reads as TGTGCCAGCAGCATAGGGGGCACCGCCTACGAGCAGTACGTC. As protein: CASSIGGTAYEQYV.

Here the CDR3 reads CASSLNSNYGYTF. DNA of the CDR3: TGCGCCAGCAGCTTGAACAGCAACTATGGCTACACCTTC. This chain joins TRBV5-1 and TRBJ1-2, with D unresolved. The germline V gene has CDR1 SGHRS and CDR2 YFSETQ. Deletions cut 1 base from V and 2 bases from J, with 6 bases between. The CDR3 consists of 13 residues.

This clone appeared once. The chain carries TRBV12-5 and TRBJ2-1; TRBD2 aligns across 10 bases. CDR3 length equals 16 residues. The junction had 4 bases not matched to a gene; V was cut back by 0 bases and J by 5 bases. The germline V gene has CDR1 LGHNT and CDR2 FRNRAP. The DNA for the CDR3 is TGTGCTAGTGGTTTGGTCACTAGCGGGGACCACAATGAGCAGTTCTTC. Translation: CASGLVTSGDHNEQFF. The full variable domain, its missing parts supplied by reference TRBV12-5 and TRBJ2-1, is DARVTQTPRHKVTEMGQEVTMRCQPILGHNTVFWYRQTMMQGLELLAYFRNRAPLDDSGMPKDRFSAEMPDATLATLKIQPSEPRDSAVYFCASGLVTSGDHNEQFFGPGTRLTVL.

This chain uses TRBV18 with TRBJ1-1; 7 nucleotides align to TRBD1. The V gene's germline CDR1 is KGHSH and CDR2 LQKENI. The CDR3 is made up of 13 amino acids. V lost 6 bases to trimming and J lost 4 bases; unmatched junction nucleotides: 5. In nucleotides, the CDR3 is TGTGCCAGCTCCACCGGACAGGTCACTGAAGCTTTCTTT. Residues: CASSTGQVTEAFF.

The chain uses TRBV2 and TRBJ1-6; D possibly corresponds to TRBD1 (5 bases). Germline V CDR1 and CDR2: SNHLY, FYNNEI. The V gene lost 6 bases and the J gene lost 17 bases, with 26 bases spanning the gap. The CDR3 covers 15 residues. CDR3 sequence: CASRTLGGDRLLIHF. Here the CDR3 DNA reads TGTGCCAGCAGAACCCTAGGCGGGGACCGCCTCCTGATCCACTTT.

The rearrangement joins TRBV19 to TRBJ2-7; D may match TRBD1 or TRBD2 (5 bases each). With 6 bases removed from V and 7 bases from J, the gap between germline ends came to 13 bases. CDR1 LNHDA and CDR2 SQIVND come from the germline V gene (reference sequence). The CDR3 runs 12 residues. In DNA form, the CDR3 reads TGTGCCAGTAGCGAGGGGCGAGAGGAGCAGTACTTC. This encodes CASSEGREEQYF.

This clone was detected once. The rearrangement links TRBV7-2 to TRBJ1-3; D gene uncertain. Per germline, CDR1 SGHTA and CDR2 FQGNSA. This CDR3 comprises 14 residues. V was shortened by 2 bases and J by 5 bases, with 10 bases between the two germline ends. The CDR3 nucleotides read TGTGCCAGCAGCTTAAATGAGAACAGAAACACCATATATTTT. This codes for CASSLNENRNTIYF. The whole variable domain, filled in from reference TRBV7-2 and TRBJ1-3, reads GAGVSQSPSNKVTEKGKDVELRCDPISGHTALYWYRQSLGQGLEFLIYFQGNSAPDKSGLPSDRFSAERTGGSVSTLTIQRTQQEDSAVYLCASSLNENRNTIYFGEGSWLTVV.

The V call is TRBV6-5, the J call TRBJ2-7; 10 bases fit TRBD1. Trimming cost V 5 bases and J 2 bases; bases outside gene matches: 6. Germline lookup yields CDR1 MNHEY and CDR2 SVGAGI. This CDR3 has 15 amino acids. CDR3 region: CASSHQGTGAYEQYF. CDR3 nucleotides: TGTGCCAGCAGTCATCAAGGGACAGGGGCCTACGAGCAGTACTTC.

The CDR3 protein is CASYKSPSNYGYTF. CDR3 DNA: TGTGCCAGCTACAAGAGCCCGTCTAACTATGGCTACACCTTC. V gene TRBV19 combines with J gene TRBJ1-2, with D hard to call. The V end lost 9 bases, the J end lost 0 bases, and 14 bases lay between the germline ends. CDR1 and CDR2 from the germline V gene are LNHDA and SQIVND (reference sequence). CDR3 length: 14 amino acids. The complete variable domain, with remaining parts taken from reference TRBV19 and TRBJ1-2, reads DGGITQSPKYLFRKEGQNVTLSCEQNLNHDAMYWYRQDPGQGLRLIYYSQIVNDFQKGDIAEGYSVSREKKESFPLTVTSAQKNPTAFYLCASYKSPSNYGYTFGSGTRLTVV.

The rearrangement joins TRBV30 to TRBJ2-5, with D possibly TRBD2 on 7 matching bases. V was pared by 3 bases and J by 5 bases, with 16 bases between. The CDR3 length is 14 residues. Germline lookup yields CDR1 GTSNPN and CDR2 SVGIG (reference sequence). CDR3 coding DNA: TGTGCCTGGAGCCACTTGGGGGGGCTGGAGACCCAGTACTTC. Protein product: CAWSHLGGLETQYF. Filled out from reference TRBV30 and TRBJ2-5, the complete variable domain reads SQTIHQWPATLVQPVGSPLSLECTVEGTSNPNLYWYRQAAGRGLQLLFYSVGIGQISSEVPQNLSASRPQDRQFILSSKKLLLSDSGFYLCAWSHLGGLETQYFGPGTRLLVL.

V gene TRBV19 combines with J gene TRBJ1-5, with a possible D match to TRBD1 (6 bases). In germline, CDR1 is LNHDA, CDR2 SQIVND (reference sequence). Trimming removed 3 bases at V and 6 bases at J, with 15 bases between. CDR3 length: 15 residues. CDR3 protein: CASSMGGASSQPQHF. The CDR3 nucleotides read TGTGCCAGTAGTATGGGGGGCGCGTCCAGTCAGCCCCAGCATTTT.

This chain links TRBV7-9 with TRBJ1-2; 10 bases are a match to TRBD1. CDR3 size: 15 residues. Germline V gene lookup returns CDR1 SEHNR and CDR2 FQNEAQ (reference sequence). V shed 2 bases, J shed 7 bases, and the junction held 7 bases outside the gene matches. The CDR3 coding sequence is TGTGCCAGCAGCTTAATCCGGGACAGGGGTCCTGGCTACACCTTC. It is translated as CASSLIRDRGPGYTF.

This chain uses TRBV9 with TRBJ1-4; no reliable D call. The CDR3 is 15 residues long. From germline, CDR1 is SGDLS and CDR2 YYNGEE. Trimming took off 4 bases at V and 0 bases at J, with 10 bases between the two ends. CDR3 nucleotides: TGTGCCAGCAGCCTTACCGGGACAACTAATGAAAAACTGTTTTTT. Translating it yields CASSLTGTTNEKLFF.

The chain joins TRBV9 to TRBJ2-3; perhaps D is TRBD1 or TRBD2 (5 bases each). The CDR3 extends over 16 amino acids. Germline loops: CDR1 SGDLS, CDR2 YYNGEE. With 0 bases removed from V and 5 bases from J, the gap between germline ends came to 16 bases. The DNA for the CDR3 is TGTGCCAGCAGCGTAGGGGCTCGAGGGGCAATAGATACGCAGTATTTT. Protein product: CASSVGARGAIDTQYF.

The chain employs TRBV7-9 and TRBJ2-3, with D hard to call. The CDR3 length is 14 residues. Germline V lookup: CDR1 SEHNR, CDR2 FQNEAQ (reference sequence). Trimming shortened V by 1 base and J by 6 bases, and 11 bases separated the two germline ends. The DNA for the CDR3 is TGTGCCAGCAGCTTAGGGCAAGGCTTGGATACGCAGTATTTT. This codes for CASSLGQGLDTQYF.

The chain couples TRBV28 to TRBJ1-2; 7 nucleotides align to TRBD1. The trim removed 10 bases at V and 0 bases at J, leaving 11 bases unmatched. Germline CDR1 is MDHEN and CDR2 is SYDVKM. CDR3 length: 15 residues. The CDR3 DNA reads TGTGCCACCGCCCGAGGGACAGTGTCTAACTATGGCTACACCTTC. It yields the protein CATARGTVSNYGYTF.